This T cell receptor (beta chain) was sequenced during a study of CD8 T cells in Susac syndrome. TEMRA cells were FACS-enriched, while CD8+ and CD4+ T cells were negatively isolated. An input of about 0.5 to 1 ug of RNA was subjected to reverse transcription using random hexamers. TCRdb called the immunoSEQ multiplex PCR reads again in MiXCR, with one record for every CDR3 protein. The table has 95,000 to 150,000 distinct CDR3 sequences, 85% to 95% seen once. The origin of this receptor is a human donor in good health. Input material: CD4+ T cells from PBMCs.

The CDR3 loop is CASSLAGQRTLAKNIQYF. Here the CDR3 DNA reads TGCGCCAGCAGCTTGGCGGGACAGAGAACACTAGCCAAAAACATTCAGTACTTC. The chain uses TRBV5-1 and TRBJ2-4; 7 bases align to TRBD1. V dropped 0 bases and J dropped 0; count of bases not matched to a gene: 9. CDR1 and CDR2 from the germline V gene are SGHRS and YFSETQ. CDR3 length equals 18 residues.